Listed below are T cell receptor beta chains from one sample, sequenced in a study of vaccination and CD4 T cells after COVID-19. A single record per CDR3 protein comes from TCRdb applying MiXCR to the PCR reads. The repertoire consists of more than 9,000 distinct CDR3 sequences, with 55% to 65% occurring once and the leading ten covering around 8%. These TCRs are of unknown antigen specificity. Sequenced: CD4+ T cells from blood, cultured in vitro. The receptors originated from a human donor who had recovered from COVID-19. Both conserved end residues are part of each CDR3.

TRBJ1-6,TRBV11-2,CASSPGTGRTYNSPLHF
TRBJ2-5,TRBV5-6,CASSSLYVAVQETQYF
TRBJ2-7,TRBV7-2,CASSLGGRRGYEQYF
TRBJ2-3,TRBV20-1,CSGLISTDTQYF
TRBJ1-1,TRBV19,CASTTGQPNTEAFF
TRBJ1-5,TRBV19,CASSIQAGWGQPQHF
TRBJ1-6,TRBV2,CASRDRRSSYNSPLHF
TRBJ2-5,TRBV7-9,CASSFSIQETQYF
TRBJ2-6,TRBV7-3,CASSLNSRSGANVLTF
TRBJ1-2,TRBV24-1,CATSDPGTAYGYTF
-,TRBV20-1,CSARWTESSYEQYF
TRBJ2-7,TRBV18,CASSLWTSGNSYEQYF
TRBJ1-5,TRBV28,CASRPRGQGTYQPQHF
TRBJ2-1,TRBV7-3,CASSFTAYNEQFF
TRBJ1-1,TRBV20-1,CSARSTGMNTEAFF
TRBJ2-7,TRBV21-1,CASSTRTGAISYEQYF
TRBJ2-2,TRBV19,CASSPRPTGELFF
TRBJ2-1,TRBV20-1,CSADPGLGMHEQFF
TRBJ1-5,TRBV2,CASTRDRGQGQPQHF
TRBJ2-7,TRBV6-1,CASSEGYSGSYEQYF
TRBJ2-5,TRBV20-1,CSVTSPPETQYF
TRBJ1-2,TRBV3-1,CASSQAGQIYGYTF
TRBJ2-7,TRBV6-1,CASSPGRSYEQYF
TRBJ2-3,TRBV6-1,CASRRRTGDADTQYF
TRBJ2-7,TRBV5-4,CASSIGQSYEQYF
TRBJ2-3,TRBV19,CASSDRGGADTQYF
TRBJ1-4,TRBV7-9,CASSRPGRPNEKLFF
TRBJ2-3,TRBV7-3,CASSLLTSEPQYF
TRBJ1-2,TRBV28,CASSLPVLYGYTF
TRBJ1-2,TRBV6-1,CASSYDQGYTF